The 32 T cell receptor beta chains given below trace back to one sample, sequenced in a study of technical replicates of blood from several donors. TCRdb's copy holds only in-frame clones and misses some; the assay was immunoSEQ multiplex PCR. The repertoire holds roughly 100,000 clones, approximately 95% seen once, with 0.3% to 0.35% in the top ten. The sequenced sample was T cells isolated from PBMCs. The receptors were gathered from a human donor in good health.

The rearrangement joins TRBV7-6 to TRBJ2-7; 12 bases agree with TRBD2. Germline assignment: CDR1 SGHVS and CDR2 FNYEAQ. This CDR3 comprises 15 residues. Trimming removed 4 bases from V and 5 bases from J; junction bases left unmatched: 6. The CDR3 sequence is CASSSGTSGRNEQYF. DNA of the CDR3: TGTGCCAGCAGCTCGGGGACTAGCGGGCGGAACGAGCAGTACTTC.

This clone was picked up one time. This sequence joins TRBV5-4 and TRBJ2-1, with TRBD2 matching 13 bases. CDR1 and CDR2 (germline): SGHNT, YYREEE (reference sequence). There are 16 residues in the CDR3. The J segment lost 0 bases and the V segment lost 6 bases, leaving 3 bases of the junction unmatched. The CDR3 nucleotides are TGTGCCAGCAAACTAGCGGGAGGGAGCTCCTACAATGAGCAGTTCTTC. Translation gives CASKLAGGSSYNEQFF.

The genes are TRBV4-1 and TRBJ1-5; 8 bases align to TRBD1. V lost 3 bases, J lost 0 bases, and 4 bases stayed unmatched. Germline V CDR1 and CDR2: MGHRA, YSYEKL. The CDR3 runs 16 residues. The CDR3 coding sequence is TGCGCCAGCAGCCACAAACAGGGGGATAGCAATCAGCCCCAGCATTTT. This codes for CASSHKQGDSNQPQHF.

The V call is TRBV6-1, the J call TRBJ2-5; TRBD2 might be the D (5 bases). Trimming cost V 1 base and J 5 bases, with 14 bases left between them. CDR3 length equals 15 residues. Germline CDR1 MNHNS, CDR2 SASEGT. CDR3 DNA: TGTGCCAGCAGTGAAGACGGGATGCGGCGGGAGACCCAGTACTTC. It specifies CASSEDGMRRETQYF.

For the CDR3, the DNA is TGTGCCAGCAGAAACGACAGGCTGCGCGAGCAGTACTTC. This encodes CASRNDRLREQYF. This chain uses TRBV6-5 with TRBJ2-7, with D possibly TRBD1 on 6 matching bases. Trimming pared 6 bases from V and 6 bases from J, leaving 15 bases between. The germline gives CDR1 MNHEY, CDR2 SVGAGI. The CDR3 is made up of 13 amino acids.

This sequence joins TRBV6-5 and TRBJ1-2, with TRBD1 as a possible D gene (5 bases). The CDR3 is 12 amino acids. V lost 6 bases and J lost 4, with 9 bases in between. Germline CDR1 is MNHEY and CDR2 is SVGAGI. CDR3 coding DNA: TGTGCCAGCAGAGTGGGGCCCTATGGCTACACCTTC. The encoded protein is CASRVGPYGYTF.

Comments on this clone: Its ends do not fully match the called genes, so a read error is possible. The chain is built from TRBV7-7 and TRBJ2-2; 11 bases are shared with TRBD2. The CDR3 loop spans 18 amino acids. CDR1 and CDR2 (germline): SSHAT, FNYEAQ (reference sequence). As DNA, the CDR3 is TGTGCTAGCAGCGCCGACAATAGCGGGAGGGCCCTCACCGGGGAGCTGTTTTTT. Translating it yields CASSADNSGRALTGELFF.

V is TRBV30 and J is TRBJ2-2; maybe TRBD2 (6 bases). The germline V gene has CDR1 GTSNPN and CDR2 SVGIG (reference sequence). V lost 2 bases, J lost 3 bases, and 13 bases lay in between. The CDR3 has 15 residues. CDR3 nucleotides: TGTGCCTGGAGTAACGGGGGATTCTACACCGGGGAGCTGTTTTTT. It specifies CAWSNGGFYTGELFF.

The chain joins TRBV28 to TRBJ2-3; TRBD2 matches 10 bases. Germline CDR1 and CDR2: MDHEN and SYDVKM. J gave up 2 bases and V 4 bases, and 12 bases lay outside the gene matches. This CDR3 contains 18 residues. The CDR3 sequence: CASSSPLLLAGPTDTQYF. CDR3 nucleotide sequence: TGTGCCAGCAGTTCACCCCTACTACTAGCGGGACCCACAGATACGCAGTATTTT.

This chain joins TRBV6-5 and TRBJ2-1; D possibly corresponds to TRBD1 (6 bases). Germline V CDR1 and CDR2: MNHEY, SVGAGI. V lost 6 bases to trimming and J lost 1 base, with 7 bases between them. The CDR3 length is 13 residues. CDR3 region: CASRGASYNEQFF. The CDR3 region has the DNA TGTGCCAGCAGGGGGGCATCCTACAATGAGCAGTTCTTC.

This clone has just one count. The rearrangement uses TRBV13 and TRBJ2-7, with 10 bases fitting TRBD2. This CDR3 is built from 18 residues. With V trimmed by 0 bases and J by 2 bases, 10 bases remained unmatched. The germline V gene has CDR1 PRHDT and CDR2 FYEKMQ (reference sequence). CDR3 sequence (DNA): TGTGCCAGCAGCTTAGGGCCAGCGGGAGGGCTAATCCCCTACGAGCAGTACTTC. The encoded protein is CASSLGPAGGLIPYEQYF.

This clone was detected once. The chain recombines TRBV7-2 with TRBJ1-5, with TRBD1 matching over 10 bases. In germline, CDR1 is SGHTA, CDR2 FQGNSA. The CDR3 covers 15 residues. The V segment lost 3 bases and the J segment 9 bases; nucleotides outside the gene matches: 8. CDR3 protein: CASSFLDRGKGPQHF. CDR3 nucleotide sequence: TGTGCCAGCAGCTTCCTGGACAGGGGGAAGGGGCCCCAGCATTTT.

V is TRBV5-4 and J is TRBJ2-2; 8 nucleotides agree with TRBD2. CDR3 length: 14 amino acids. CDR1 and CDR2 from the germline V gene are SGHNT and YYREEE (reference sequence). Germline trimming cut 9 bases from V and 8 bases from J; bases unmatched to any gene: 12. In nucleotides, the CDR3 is TGTGCCATCAACTCGGGACTAGAAAAGGGGGAGCTGTTTTTT. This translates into CAINSGLEKGELFF.

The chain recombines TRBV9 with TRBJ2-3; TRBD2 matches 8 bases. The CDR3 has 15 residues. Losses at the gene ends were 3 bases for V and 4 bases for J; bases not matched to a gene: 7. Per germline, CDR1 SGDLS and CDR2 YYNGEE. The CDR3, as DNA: TGTGCCAGCAGCGCAACGGGACTAGTTTCAGATACGCAGTATTTT. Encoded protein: CASSATGLVSDTQYF.

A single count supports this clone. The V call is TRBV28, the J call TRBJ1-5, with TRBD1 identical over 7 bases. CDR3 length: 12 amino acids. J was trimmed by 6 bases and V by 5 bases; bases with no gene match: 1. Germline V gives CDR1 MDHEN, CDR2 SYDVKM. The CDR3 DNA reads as TGTGCCAGCAGTACAGGGGCTCAGCCCCAGCATTTT. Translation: CASSTGAQPQHF.

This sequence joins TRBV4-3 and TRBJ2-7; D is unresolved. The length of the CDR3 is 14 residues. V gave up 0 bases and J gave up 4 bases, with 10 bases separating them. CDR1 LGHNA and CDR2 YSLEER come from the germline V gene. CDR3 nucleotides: TGCGCCAGCAGCCAAGAAATCGAGCTTTACGAGCAGTACTTC. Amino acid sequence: CASSQEIELYEQYF.

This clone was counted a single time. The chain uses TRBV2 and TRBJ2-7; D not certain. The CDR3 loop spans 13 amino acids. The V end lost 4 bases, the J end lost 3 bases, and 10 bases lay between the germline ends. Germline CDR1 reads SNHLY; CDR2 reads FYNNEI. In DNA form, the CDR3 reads TGTGCCAGCAGTGTCCCGACTGTCTACGAGCAGTACTTC. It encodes CASSVPTVYEQYF. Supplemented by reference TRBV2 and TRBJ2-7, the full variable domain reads EPEVTQTPSHQVTQMGQEVILRCVPISNHLYFYWYRQILGQKVEFLVSFYNNEISEKSEIFDDQFSVERPDGSNFTLKIRSTKLEDSAMYFCASSVPTVYEQYFGPGTRLTVT.

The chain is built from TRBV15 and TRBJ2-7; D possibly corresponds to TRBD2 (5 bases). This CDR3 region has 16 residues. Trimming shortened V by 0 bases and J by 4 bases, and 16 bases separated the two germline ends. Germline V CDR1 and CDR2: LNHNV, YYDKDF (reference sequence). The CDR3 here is CATSRDGGERRYEQYF. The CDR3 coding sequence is TGTGCCACCAGCAGAGATGGTGGGGAGAGAAGGTACGAGCAGTACTTC.

The CDR3 sequence: CASSLVADSYEQYF. Written as DNA, the CDR3 is TGTGCCAGCAGCTTAGTAGCGGACTCCTACGAGCAGTACTTC. The rearrangement links TRBV11-2 to TRBJ2-7; a possible D gene is TRBD2 (6 bases). V was shortened by 1 base and J by 0 bases, with 7 bases between the two germline ends. The length of the CDR3 is 14 residues. The germline V gene has CDR1 SGHAT and CDR2 FQNNGV.

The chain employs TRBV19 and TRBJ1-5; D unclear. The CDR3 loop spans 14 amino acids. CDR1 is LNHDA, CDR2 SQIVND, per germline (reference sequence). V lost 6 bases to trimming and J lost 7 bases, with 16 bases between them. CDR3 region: CASSSGVGGQPQHF. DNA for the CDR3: TGTGCCAGTAGCTCAGGAGTAGGAGGGCAGCCCCAGCATTTT.

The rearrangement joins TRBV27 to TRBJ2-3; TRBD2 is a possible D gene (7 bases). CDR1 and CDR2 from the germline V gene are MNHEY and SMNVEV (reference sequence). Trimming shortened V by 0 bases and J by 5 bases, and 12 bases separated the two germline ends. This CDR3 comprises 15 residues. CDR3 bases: TGTGCCAGCAGTTTATCGGCAGGGGAGGGAGATACGCAGTATTTT. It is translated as CASSLSAGEGDTQYF.

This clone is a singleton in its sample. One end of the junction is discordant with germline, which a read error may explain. CDR3 loop: CSVEGSPKSQETQYF. The CDR3 coding sequence is TGCAGCGTGGAAGGATCCCCTAAAAGTCAAGAGACCCAGTACTTC. The chain uses TRBV29-1 and TRBJ2-5; D is uncertain. CDR3 length: 15 residues. CDR1 and CDR2 from the germline V gene are SQVTM and ANQGSEA.

Here the CDR3 reads CAISESDSLQGRHEQFF. The CDR3 nucleotides read TGTGCCATCAGTGAGTCTGATTCCCTGCAGGGTAGGCATGAGCAGTTCTTC. The chain joins TRBV10-3 to TRBJ2-1; TRBD1 is a possible D gene (5 bases). CDR1 and CDR2 (germline): ENHRY, SYGVKD. This CDR3 spans 17 amino acids. V gave up 0 bases and J gave up 8 bases, with 20 bases separating them.

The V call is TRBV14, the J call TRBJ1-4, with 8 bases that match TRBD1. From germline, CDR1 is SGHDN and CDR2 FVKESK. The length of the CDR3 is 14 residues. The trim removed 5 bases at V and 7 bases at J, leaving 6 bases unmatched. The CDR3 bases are TGTGCCAGCAGCGGCACAGGGGGAGGTGAAAAACTGTTTTTT. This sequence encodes CASSGTGGGEKLFF.

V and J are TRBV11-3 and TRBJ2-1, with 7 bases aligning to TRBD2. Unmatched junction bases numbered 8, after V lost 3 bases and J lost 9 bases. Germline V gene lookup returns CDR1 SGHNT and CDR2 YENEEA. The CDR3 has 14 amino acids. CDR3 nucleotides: TGTGCCAGCAGCTTCGCGGGAGAGGATGTTGAGCAGTTCTTC. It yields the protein CASSFAGEDVEQFF.

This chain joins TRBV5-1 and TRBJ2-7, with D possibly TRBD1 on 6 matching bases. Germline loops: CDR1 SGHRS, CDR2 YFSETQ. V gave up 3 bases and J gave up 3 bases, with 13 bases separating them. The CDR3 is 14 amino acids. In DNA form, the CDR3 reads TGCGCCAGCAGCTCAACAGGGTATCTCTACGAGCAGTACTTC. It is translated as CASSSTGYLYEQYF.

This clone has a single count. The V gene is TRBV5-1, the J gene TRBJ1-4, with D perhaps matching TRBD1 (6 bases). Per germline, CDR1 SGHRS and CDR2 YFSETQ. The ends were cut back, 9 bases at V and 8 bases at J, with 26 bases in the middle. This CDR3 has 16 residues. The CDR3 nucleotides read TGCGCCACCCTCTTACAATACAGGGTGGTGGGGGAAAAACTGTTTTTT. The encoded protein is CATLLQYRVVGEKLFF.

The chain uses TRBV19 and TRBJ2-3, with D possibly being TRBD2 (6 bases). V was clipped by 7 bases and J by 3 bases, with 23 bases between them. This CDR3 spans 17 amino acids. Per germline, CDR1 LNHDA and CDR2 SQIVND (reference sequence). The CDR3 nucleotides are TGTGCCAGTACTTTCGGGATCGCGGGGAGTAGGACAGATACGCAGTATTTT. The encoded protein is CASTFGIAGSRTDTQYF. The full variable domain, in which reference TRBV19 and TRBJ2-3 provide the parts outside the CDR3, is DGGITQSPKYLFRKEGQNVTLSCEQNLNHDAMYWYRQDPGQGLRLIYYSQIVNDFQKGDIAEGYSVSREKKESFPLTVTSAQKNPTAFYLCASTFGIAGSRTDTQYFGPGTRLTVL.

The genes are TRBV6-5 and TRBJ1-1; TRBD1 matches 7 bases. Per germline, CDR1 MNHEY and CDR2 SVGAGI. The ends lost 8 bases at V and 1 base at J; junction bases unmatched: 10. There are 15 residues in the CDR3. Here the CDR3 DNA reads TGTGCCAGCCGGGACGACAGGGCCCGGAACACTGAAGCTTTCTTT. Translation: CASRDDRARNTEAFF.

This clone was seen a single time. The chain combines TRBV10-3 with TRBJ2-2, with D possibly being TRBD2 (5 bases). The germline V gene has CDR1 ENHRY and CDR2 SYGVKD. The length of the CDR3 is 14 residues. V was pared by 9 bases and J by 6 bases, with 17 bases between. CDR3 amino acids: CAIPRREGAGELFF. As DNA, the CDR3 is TGTGCCATTCCCAGAAGAGAGGGCGCCGGGGAGCTGTTTTTT.

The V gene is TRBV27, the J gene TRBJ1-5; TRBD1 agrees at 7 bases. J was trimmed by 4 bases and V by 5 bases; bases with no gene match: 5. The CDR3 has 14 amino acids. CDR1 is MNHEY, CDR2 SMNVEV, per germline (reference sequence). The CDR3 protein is CASSRGLENQPQHF. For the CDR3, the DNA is TGTGCCAGCAGTAGGGGGCTTGAAAATCAGCCCCAGCATTTT.

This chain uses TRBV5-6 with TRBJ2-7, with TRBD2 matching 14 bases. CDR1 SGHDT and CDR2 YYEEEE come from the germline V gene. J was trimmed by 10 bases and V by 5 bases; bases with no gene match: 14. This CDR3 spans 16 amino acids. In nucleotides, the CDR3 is TGTGCCAGCAGTACAAGCGTGGGACTAGCGGGAGAGTATCAGTACTTC. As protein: CASSTSVGLAGEYQYF.